The next 25 T cell receptor beta chains were all read from a single sample in a study of regulatory T cells in long-lasting Graves disease (dated by TCRdb to the early 2020s). The receptor library was made with multiplex PCR. Sequencing took place on an Illumina HiSeq 4000. iRepertoire HTBI primers and Arm-PCR amplification of CDR3 regions were used to construct TCR beta libraries. Clones were called with MiXCR by TCRdb after fastp trimmed the public reads at Q25, and only in-frame beta chains were retained. One record per CDR3 amino acid sequence lists the most common genes and DNA. The sample includes around 450,000 distinct CDR3 sequences, with approximately 15% observed a single time. The ten largest make up roughly 7.7% of the sample. Reading the label with the study, this specimen's time point is: newly diagnosed GD, antithyroid drugs for less than 3 months. For both TCR sequencing and RNA sequencing, RNA was extracted from PBMCs in TRIzol.

These data were likewise used in another study, on T cells in Graves' hyperthyroidism and ophthalmopathy.

Sequencing was performed on peripheral blood mononuclear cells (PBMCs), taken at new diagnosis, from a patient treated with antithyroid drugs. The source of these receptors is a woman aged 40 to 49 with Graves disease. Donor details come from another sample of the same person, matched by shared clones.

This clonotype was counted at least ten times. V gene TRBV28 combines with J gene TRBJ2-7; 8 bases are a match to TRBD1. With 3 bases clipped from V and 2 bases from J, the junction kept 6 bases outside the gene matches. Germline CDR1 and CDR2: MDHEN and SYDVKM. The length of the CDR3 is 15 residues. In DNA, the CDR3 is TGTGCCAGCAGTTTCGGCGGGACAGGCACCTACGAGCAGTACTTC. Protein product: CASSFGGTGTYEQYF.

The sample holds many counts of this clonotype. This chain uses TRBV2 with TRBJ2-2; 12 bases match TRBD2. The trim removed 8 bases at V and 4 bases at J, leaving 5 bases unmatched. The CDR3 length is 15 residues. From germline, CDR1 is SNHLY and CDR2 FYNNEI. CDR3 sequence (DNA): TGTGCCAGCTCCCCTAGCGGGAGGGTCACCGGGGAGCTGTTTTTT. Translating it yields CASSPSGRVTGELFF.

The chain has TRBV19 and TRBJ1-4; possible D gene TRBD1, 5 bases. Germline V gene data show CDR1 as LNHDA and CDR2 as SQIVND (reference sequence). The CDR3 length is 16 residues. V shed 3 bases and J shed 7 bases, with 18 bases lying between them. The CDR3 here is CASSIRGSTSGEKLFF. The CDR3 DNA sequence: TGTGCCAGTAGTATTCGGGGGTCGACATCGGGTGAAAAACTGTTTTTT.

Ten or more counts support this clonotype. This chain connects TRBV20-1 to TRBJ2-1, with TRBD1 matching 10 bases. The CDR3 has 13 residues. Trimming took 4 bases from V and 12 from J; bases not matched to a gene: 9. Germline values: CDR1 DFQATT, CDR2 SNEGSKA (reference sequence). Here the CDR3 reads CSATSGTGERQFF. CDR3 nucleotide sequence: TGCAGTGCTACTTCCGGGACAGGGGAAAGGCAGTTCTTC.

This clonotype appeared a few times. Here the CDR3 reads CASSDARDRGDNEQFF. The CDR3 region has the DNA TGCGCCAGCAGTGATGCGCGGGACAGGGGAGACAATGAGCAGTTCTTC. V is TRBV5-1 and J is TRBJ2-1; 10 bases are shared with TRBD1. Trimming took 5 bases from V and 5 from J; bases not matched to a gene: 10. CDR3 length: 16 amino acids. Germline CDR1 and CDR2: SGHRS and YFSETQ.

The count of this clonotype is one. The V and J genes are TRBV6-1 and TRBJ2-1, with 8 bases that match TRBD2. V shed 7 bases and J 3 bases; nucleotides not matched to a gene: 17. CDR3 length: 18 amino acids. Germline V gene data show CDR1 as MNHNS and CDR2 as SASEGT. CDR3: CASTPRSGRAFDYNEQFF. CDR3 nucleotides: TGTGCCAGCACTCCTAGAAGCGGGAGAGCCTTCGACTACAATGAGCAGTTCTTC.

The chain combines TRBV15 with TRBJ2-1; 8 nucleotides align to TRBD2. V lost 4 bases and J lost 5; bases outside the gene matches: 10. The germline gives CDR1 LNHNV, CDR2 YYDKDF (reference sequence). The CDR3 extends over 16 amino acids. As DNA, the CDR3 is TGTGCCACCAGCAAGGAGTTAGCGGGATCCGACAATGAGCAGTTCTTC. Its protein is CATSKELAGSDNEQFF. Based on the CDR3 plus reference TRBV15 and TRBJ2-1, the full variable domain is DAMVIQNPRYQVTQFGKPVTLSCSQTLNHNVMYWYQQKSSQAPKLLFHYYDKDFNNEADTPDNFQSRRPNTSFCFLDIRSPGLGDTAMYLCATSKELAGSDNEQFFGPGTRLTVL.

This clonotype was counted many times. The J gene is TRBJ2-3, the V gene TRBV3-1; D is unclear. This CDR3 has 15 residues. Looked up from germline, CDR1 is LGHDT and CDR2 is YNNKEL (reference sequence). The germline V and J ends were trimmed by 0 bases and 4 bases, with 11 bases remaining between them. The CDR3 sequence is CASSQDSGGADTQYF. CDR3 DNA sequence: TGTGCCAGCAGCCAAGATTCGGGTGGGGCAGATACGCAGTATTTT.

This clonotype appeared a few times. The CDR3 DNA reads TGTGCCACCAGTGATACGACAGGGGGCAAGACCACAGATACGCAGTATTTT. It translates to CATSDTTGGKTTDTQYF. This chain uses TRBV24-1 with TRBJ2-3, with 10 bases that match TRBD1. Looked up from germline, CDR1 is KGHDR and CDR2 is SFDVKD. The J segment lost 2 bases and the V segment lost 3 bases, leaving 7 bases of the junction unmatched. This CDR3 spans 17 amino acids.

A few counts support this clonotype. The V gene is TRBV15, the J gene TRBJ1-3; weak D call: TRBD1 (5 bases). Germline CDR1 reads LNHNV; CDR2 reads YYDKDF (reference sequence). V dropped 3 bases and J dropped 2 bases, with 8 bases sitting between them. There are 14 residues in the CDR3. The CDR3 here is CATSRTAAGNTIYF. CDR3 in DNA: TGTGCCACCAGCAGGACAGCTGCTGGAAACACCATATATTTT.

This clonotype was counted between two and nine times. The chain links TRBV7-9 to TRBJ2-1; TRBD2 matches at 9 bases. This CDR3 has 17 amino acids. V was pared by 5 bases and J by 7 bases, with 15 bases of the junction left unmatched. Germline-derived CDR1 and CDR2 are SEHNR and FQNEAQ (reference sequence). Here the CDR3 DNA reads TGTGCCAGCAGCCCAGTTTTGGGACTAGCATTTGTGAATGAGCAGTTCTTC. Protein product: CASSPVLGLAFVNEQFF.

This clonotype has only a few counts. The V and J genes are TRBV28 and TRBJ1-2; 8 nucleotides align to TRBD1. Germline V lookup: CDR1 MDHEN, CDR2 SYDVKM. This CDR3 spans 14 amino acids. The V segment lost 5 bases and the J segment 0 bases; nucleotides outside the gene matches: 2. DNA of the CDR3: TGTGCCAGCAGTGTGACAGGGGCTAACTATGGCTACACCTTC. Residues: CASSVTGANYGYTF.

This clonotype was observed a few times. The chain recombines TRBV7-9 with TRBJ2-2; D is uncertain. The CDR3 loop spans 13 amino acids. Trimming stripped 9 bases from V and 0 bases from J, with 8 bases between. Germline lookup yields CDR1 SEHNR and CDR2 FQNEAQ (reference sequence). CDR3 DNA sequence: TGTGCCAGTGAACACGCGAACACCGGGGAGCTGTTTTTT. Translating it yields CASEHANTGELFF.

This chain uses TRBV28 with TRBJ2-1; 8 nucleotides match TRBD2. The CDR3 spans 16 residues. Losses at the gene ends were 5 bases for V and 4 bases for J; bases not matched to a gene: 10. Germline loops: CDR1 MDHEN, CDR2 SYDVKM. CDR3 DNA sequence: TGTGCCAGCAGTCCGAGTTACGGGAGGGGGTACAATGAGCAGTTCTTC. Amino acids: CASSPSYGRGYNEQFF.

This clonotype was seen ten or more times. The V and J genes are TRBV2 and TRBJ1-2; no clear D gene. Trimming removed 0 bases from V and 2 bases from J, with 7 bases in between. The CDR3 totals 14 residues. Germline CDR1 SNHLY, CDR2 FYNNEI. CDR3 DNA sequence: TGTGCCAGCAGTGAAGCGGACCGAAACTATGGCTACACCTTC. This encodes CASSEADRNYGYTF.

This clonotype was recorded many times. The rearrangement joins TRBV27 to TRBJ1-2; 9 bases are shared with TRBD1. V shed 6 bases and J 8 bases; nucleotides not matched to a gene: 13. CDR3 length equals 15 residues. Per the germline V gene, CDR1 is MNHEY and CDR2 is SMNVEV (reference sequence). The CDR3 reads CASSLAPTGGSGYTF. CDR3 nucleotides: TGTGCCAGCAGCCTAGCTCCCACAGGGGGCAGCGGCTACACCTTC.

This chain joins TRBV20-1 and TRBJ2-3; possible D gene TRBD2, 6 bases. The CDR3 is 15 amino acids. Germline V gene sequence: CDR1 DFQATT, CDR2 SNEGSKA (reference sequence). Trimming took off 6 bases at V and 2 bases at J, with 18 bases between the two ends. DNA of the CDR3: TGCAGTGCGACTCCCCGACTAGAAATCACAGATACGCAGTATTTT. It yields the protein CSATPRLEITDTQYF.

At least ten counts were recorded for this clonotype. The chain is built from TRBV12-3 or TRBV12-4 and TRBJ1-1; D unclear. The CDR3 loop spans 11 amino acids. The V end lost 4 bases, the J end lost 4 bases, and 4 bases lay between the germline ends. CDR3 protein: CASSSFTEAFF. The CDR3 DNA reads as TGTGCCAGCAGTTCTTTCACTGAAGCTTTCTTT.

This rearrangement joins TRBV6-1 to TRBJ2-1; unclear D gene. CDR3 length: 13 residues. Germline assignment: CDR1 MNHNS and CDR2 SASEGT. With 3 bases removed from V and 6 bases from J, the gap between germline ends came to 9 bases. CDR3 loop: CASSDAGPNEQFF. For the CDR3, the DNA is TGTGCCAGCAGTGACGCCGGTCCCAATGAGCAGTTCTTC.

This clonotype was recorded at least ten times. The CDR3 is CASTPCFWGGNEQFF. CDR3 in DNA: TGTGCCAGCACCCCGTGTTTCTGGGGGGGCAATGAGCAGTTCTTC. V gene TRBV7-4 combines with J gene TRBJ2-1, with 7 bases lining up with TRBD2. The junction had 12 bases not matched to a gene; V was cut back by 7 bases and J by 6 bases. The CDR3 sequence is 15 residues long. Germline V CDR1 and CDR2: SGHVT, SQSDAQ.

J is TRBJ1-3 and V is TRBV18; D gene ambiguous. The germline V and J ends were trimmed by 7 bases and 15 bases, with 16 bases remaining between them. The CDR3 is made up of 11 amino acids. Germline loops: CDR1 KGHSH, CDR2 LQKENI. CDR3 nucleotides: TGTGCCAGCTACCGTCTGGAAACACCATATTTT. Its translation is CASYRLETPYF.

This chain joins TRBV4-3 and TRBJ1-2; 7 nucleotides line up with TRBD1. J gave up 3 bases and V 0 bases, and 4 bases lay outside the gene matches. The germline CDR1 and CDR2 sequences are LGHNA and YSLEER. The CDR3 is made up of 15 amino acids. The CDR3 DNA is TGCGCCAGCAGCCAAGATGGTGACAGGGACTATGGCTACACCTTC. Protein product: CASSQDGDRDYGYTF.

The chain carries TRBV7-9 and TRBJ2-5; 9 bases fit TRBD2. Germline V gene lookup returns CDR1 SEHNR and CDR2 FQNEAQ (reference sequence). The V segment lost 4 bases and the J segment 5 bases; nucleotides outside the gene matches: 8. The CDR3 sequence is 15 residues long. The CDR3 is CASSSTSGPMETQYF. CDR3 nucleotide sequence: TGTGCCAGCAGCTCCACTAGCGGGCCGATGGAGACCCAGTACTTC.

Many counts were recorded for this clonotype. The chain couples TRBV7-9 to TRBJ2-7, with a possible D match to TRBD1 (7 bases). V dropped 3 bases and J dropped 2 bases, with 11 bases sitting between them. The germline gives CDR1 SEHNR, CDR2 FQNEAQ (reference sequence). The CDR3 extends over 14 amino acids. CDR3 nucleotides: TGTGCCAGCAGCTTCGGGGGACAGACCTACGAGCAGTACTTC. Its protein is CASSFGGQTYEQYF.

The V and J genes are TRBV2 and TRBJ2-3; D is unclear. Trimming pared 6 bases from V and 8 bases from J, leaving 15 bases between. CDR1 is SNHLY and CDR2 is FYNNEI in the germline V gene. The CDR3 is made up of 13 amino acids. CDR3: CASRDAGRGTQYF. The CDR3 nucleotides are TGTGCCAGCAGGGACGCAGGTCGTGGTACGCAGTATTTT.